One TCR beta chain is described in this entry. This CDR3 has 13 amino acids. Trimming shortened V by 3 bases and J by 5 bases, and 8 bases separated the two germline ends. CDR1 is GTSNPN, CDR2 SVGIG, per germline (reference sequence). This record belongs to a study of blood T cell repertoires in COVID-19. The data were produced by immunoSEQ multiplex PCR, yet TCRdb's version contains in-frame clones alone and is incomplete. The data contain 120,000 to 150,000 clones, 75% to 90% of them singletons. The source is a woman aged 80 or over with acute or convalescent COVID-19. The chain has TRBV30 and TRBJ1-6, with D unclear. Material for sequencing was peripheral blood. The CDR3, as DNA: TGTGCCTGGAGGGCTAGCAATAATTCACCCCTCCACTTT. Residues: CAWRASNNSPLHF.